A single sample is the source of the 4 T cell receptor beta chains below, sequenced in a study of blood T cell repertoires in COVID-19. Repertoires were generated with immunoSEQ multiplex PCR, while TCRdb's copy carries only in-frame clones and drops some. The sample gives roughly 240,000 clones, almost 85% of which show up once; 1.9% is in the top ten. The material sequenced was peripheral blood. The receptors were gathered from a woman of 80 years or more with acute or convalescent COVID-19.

In nucleotides, the CDR3 is TGCGCCAGCAGCGAAGTCCCCCAGGGGGCTTCGGATGGCTACACCTTC. Its protein product is CASSEVPQGASDGYTF. The rearrangement links TRBV5-1 to TRBJ1-2, with 8 bases matching TRBD1. The CDR3 is made up of 16 amino acids. Germline assignment: CDR1 SGHRS and CDR2 YFSETQ. Unmatched junction bases numbered 14, after V lost 4 bases and J lost 6 bases.

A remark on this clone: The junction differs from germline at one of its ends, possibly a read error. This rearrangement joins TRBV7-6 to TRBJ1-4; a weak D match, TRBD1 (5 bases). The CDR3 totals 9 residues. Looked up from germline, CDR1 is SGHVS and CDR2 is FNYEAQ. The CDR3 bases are TGTGCCAGCAGCCCCGGACACCTTTTT. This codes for CASSPGHLF.

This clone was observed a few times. CDR3 sequence (DNA): TGTGCCAGCAGTACCCGACTAGCGGGTGAGCAGTTCTTC. Its protein is CASSTRLAGEQFF. The J gene is TRBJ2-1, the V gene TRBV27, with 10 bases that match TRBD2. The CDR3 sequence is 13 residues long. In germline, CDR1 is MNHEY, CDR2 SMNVEV (reference sequence). The junction had 4 bases not matched to a gene; V was cut back by 5 bases and J by 9 bases.

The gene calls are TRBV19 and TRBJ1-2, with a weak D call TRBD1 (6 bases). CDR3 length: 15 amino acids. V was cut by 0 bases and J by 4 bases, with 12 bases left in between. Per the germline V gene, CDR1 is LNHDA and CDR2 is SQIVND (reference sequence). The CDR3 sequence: CASSIDRTGSYGYTF. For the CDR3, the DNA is TGTGCCAGTAGTATAGATCGCACAGGGAGCTATGGCTACACCTTC.